The 29 T cell receptor beta chains given below trace back to one sample, sequenced in a study of T cells in women clearing cervical HPV infection. Measured with immunoSEQ multiplex PCR; TCRdb has only the in-frame clones, and not every one. Its listing shows around 40,000 clones. Sequencing used blood buffy coat. These receptors came from a woman aged 18 to 75 with a cervical HPV16 infection that either progressed to CIN3+ or cleared (not recorded which).

Notes on this clone: Read coverage stops 3 residues before the CDR3 terminus; the germline J gene supplies the remainder. The chain employs TRBV18 and TRBJ1-5; no firm D call. Germline assignment: CDR1 KGHSH and CDR2 LQKENI. Deletions cut 7 bases from V and 3 bases from J, with 16 bases between. This CDR3 contains 15 residues. The CDR3 region is CASCSDGLVNQPQHF. Partial CDR3 DNA: TGTGCCAGCTGCTCAGATGGCCTGGTCAATCAGCCC.

On this clone: The read is 3 residues too short to cover the CDR3 end, so that end is filled in from the germline J gene. The chain uses TRBV20-1 and TRBJ1-4; a possible D gene is TRBD1 (5 bases). V was trimmed by 6 bases and J by 7 bases, leaving 18 bases between them. The CDR3 has 14 amino acids. Germline CDR1 DFQATT, CDR2 SNEGSKA (reference sequence). This chain's CDR3 is CSANPAGGSEKLFF. The CDR3 bases that were read are TGCAGTGCCAACCCCGCCGGGGGGTCTGAAAAA.

Of note for this clone: The DNA ends 3 residues before the CDR3 does, and the rest of the CDR3 is filled in from the germline J gene. The V call is TRBV19, the J call TRBJ1-2, with D maybe TRBD1 (6 bases). V was pared by 5 bases and J by 4 bases, with 14 bases between. CDR3 length equals 14 residues. Germline-derived CDR1 and CDR2 are LNHDA and SQIVND (reference sequence). The CDR3 bases that were read are TGTGCCAGTAGTCTTCAGGGGAACATCTATGGC. Amino acids: CASSLQGNIYG. The entire CDR3 is CASSLQGNIYGYTF.

Concerning this clone itself: The read finishes 3 residues shy of the CDR3 end, and the germline J gene is used to complete it. V and J are TRBV5-1 and TRBJ2-4, with D tentatively TRBD2 (5 bases). In germline, CDR1 is SGHRS, CDR2 YFSETQ. The CDR3 totals 13 residues. Trimming removed 0 bases from V and 9 bases from J, with 10 bases in between. CDR3 sequence reads: CASSLVEGSIQYF. The covered CDR3 bases are TGCGCCAGCAGCTTGGTTGAGGGTTCCATT.

Note on this clone: Read sequence stops 3 residues before the CDR3 end, and the germline J gene provides the missing end. This chain joins TRBV19 and TRBJ1-6, with a weak D call TRBD1 (6 bases). This CDR3 is built from 15 residues. Germline values: CDR1 LNHDA, CDR2 SQIVND (reference sequence). The V end was cut by 4 bases, the J end by 9 bases, with 16 bases between. CDR3 in amino acids: CASSSLGADFSPLHF. The part of the CDR3 DNA that was read is TGTGCCAGTAGTAGCCTGGGGGCGGACTTTTCACCC.

A note on this clone: The CDR3 end is not reached by the read, which stops 3 residues before it; the germline J gene fills it in. This rearrangement joins TRBV18 to TRBJ2-7; no reliable D call. The germline V gene encodes CDR1 KGHSH and CDR2 LQKENI. V gave up 6 bases and J gave up 1 base, with 7 bases separating them. This CDR3 contains 12 residues. The DNA read from the CDR3 is TGTGCCAGCTCTCTAACTTCCTACGAG. It translates to CASSLTSYE. The whole CDR3 reads CASSLTSYEQYF.

A remark on this clone: Coverage ceases 3 residues before the CDR3 finishes, and the germline J gene fills in the end. The chain carries TRBV20-1 and TRBJ2-7, with TRBD2 matching 10 bases. The length of the CDR3 is 15 residues. From germline, CDR1 is DFQATT and CDR2 SNEGSKA (reference sequence). V lost 0 bases to trimming and J lost 1 base; unmatched junction nucleotides: 3. CDR3 amino acids: CSARDLAGASYEQYF. Incomplete CDR3 DNA: TGCAGTGCTAGAGATCTAGCGGGGGCTTCCTACGAG.

To note about this clone: With the read ending 3 residues before the CDR3 end, the germline J gene is used to fill in that end. The V call is TRBV30, the J call TRBJ2-4; D may be TRBD1 or TRBD2 (6 bases each). Germline V CDR1 and CDR2: GTSNPN, SVGIG (reference sequence). The CDR3 covers 14 residues. This CDR3 is CAWSRYREDQPQYF. The DNA read from the CDR3 is TGTGCCTGGAGTCGATACAGGGAGGACCAGCCT.

A word on this clone: The DNA ends 3 residues before the CDR3 does, and the rest of the CDR3 is filled in from the germline J gene. This chain uses TRBV20-1 with TRBJ2-7, with D possibly TRBD1 on 5 matching bases. The V and J ends lost 0 bases and 1 base respectively, with 7 bases between them. The V gene's germline CDR1 is DFQATT and CDR2 SNEGSKA (reference sequence). This CDR3 region has 13 residues. CDR3 in amino acids: CSAREPGSYEQYF. CDR3 DNA (partial): TGCAGTGCTAGAGAACCAGGGTCCTACGAG.

For this clone: With the read ending 3 residues before the CDR3 end, the germline J gene is used to fill in that end. This chain connects TRBV19 to TRBJ1-2; TRBD1 matches at 8 bases. Germline values: CDR1 LNHDA, CDR2 SQIVND (reference sequence). The CDR3 covers 13 residues. V gave up 5 bases and J gave up 4 bases; unmatched junction bases: 3. CDR3 DNA, as far as it was read: TGTGCCAGTAGTCCGGACAGGGCCTATGGC. Translated, it gives CASSPDRAYG. The CDR3, in full, reads CASSPDRAYGYTF.

Points on this clone: The CDR3 end is not reached by the read, which stops 3 residues before it; the germline J gene fills it in. The rearrangement uses TRBV19 and TRBJ2-3; D not resolved. Germline CDR1 and CDR2: LNHDA and SQIVND (reference sequence). CDR3 size: 13 residues. The sequenced CDR3 bases are TGTGCCAGTAGTATAGAAGGGCAAGAGACG. Amino acid sequence: CASSIEGQET. The entire CDR3 sequence reads CASSIEGQETQYF.

With respect to this clone: From the germline J gene comes the end of the CDR3, since the read stops 3 residues before it. The V gene is TRBV4-2, the J gene TRBJ1-5, with D possibly being TRBD1 (5 bases). Trimming stripped 1 base from V and 4 bases from J, with 11 bases between. CDR3 length: 15 residues. CDR1 and CDR2 from the germline V gene are LGHNA and YNFKEQ. Partial CDR3 DNA: TGTGCCAGCAGCCAAGGGGGGACTGGGAATCAGCCC. Its protein is CASSQGGTGNQP. The complete CDR3 protein is CASSQGGTGNQPQHF.

Worth noting for this clone: The CDR3 goes on 3 residues after the read ends, and that part is filled in from the germline J gene. The V call is TRBV7-3, the J call TRBJ1-2; D gene uncertain. The CDR3 extends over 14 amino acids. V dropped 2 bases and J dropped 1 base, with 8 bases sitting between them. Germline values: CDR1 SGHTA, CDR2 FQGTGA. The CDR3 loop reads CASSLSEGNYGYTF. CDR3 DNA (partial): TGTGCCAGCAGCTTATCGGAGGGTAACTATGGC. The variable domain in full, with the rest retrieved from reference TRBV7-3 and TRBJ1-2, is GAGVSQTPSNKVTEKGKYVELRCDPISGHTALYWYRQSLGQGPEFLIYFQGTGAADDSGLPNDRFFAVRPEGSVSTLKIQRTERGDSAVYLCASSLSEGNYGYTFGSGTRLTVV.

Incomplete CDR3 DNA: TGTGCCTGGGAGGGACAGGGTCTAGAAAAA. It codes for CAWEGQGLEK. Given in full, the CDR3 is CAWEGQGLEKLFF. J is TRBJ1-4 and V is TRBV30; 9 nucleotides agree with TRBD1. Read coverage stops 3 residues before the CDR3 terminus; the germline J gene supplies the remainder. In germline, CDR1 is GTSNPN, CDR2 SVGIG (reference sequence). J lost 8 bases, V lost 5 bases, and 6 bases had no gene match. The CDR3 covers 13 residues. The full variable domain, with the rest looked up from reference TRBV30 and TRBJ1-4, is SQTIHQWPATLVQPVGSPLSLECTVEGTSNPNLYWYRQAAGRGLQLLFYSVGIGQISSEVPQNLSASRPQDRQFILSSKKLLLSDSGFYLCAWEGQGLEKLFFGSGTQLSVL.

With regard to this clone: The CDR3 end lies 3 residues beyond the end of the read and is filled in from the germline J gene. The rearrangement links TRBV19 to TRBJ2-3, with 7 bases that match TRBD1. Germline V CDR1 and CDR2: LNHDA, SQIVND (reference sequence). The CDR3 is 13 residues long. CDR3 sequence reads: CASSPNRGETQYF. The DNA read from the CDR3 is TGTGCCAGTAGCCCCAACAGGGGCGAGACG.

On this clone: With the read ending 3 residues before the CDR3 end, the germline J gene is used to fill in that end. The chain carries TRBV6-2 or TRBV6-3 and TRBJ1-1, with 8 bases identical to TRBD1. Per germline, CDR1 MNHEY and CDR2 SVGEGT. This CDR3 has 14 residues. V was pared by 6 bases and J by 4 bases, with 7 bases of the junction left unmatched. The CDR3 here is CASRRSGQGTEAFF. CDR3 DNA, as far as it was read: TGTGCCAGCAGGAGGTCCGGACAGGGCACTGAA.

As to this clone: Read data end 3 residues before the CDR3 end; the end is taken from the germline J gene. Other DNA sequences within the sample encode an identical CDR3. This chain joins TRBV18 and TRBJ1-2, with 9 bases matching TRBD1. Trimming cost V 3 bases and J 4 bases; bases outside gene matches: 9. The length of the CDR3 is 16 residues. CDR1 and CDR2 from the germline V gene are KGHSH and LQKENI. CDR3 sequence reads: CASSPGQGLKGYGYTF. The sequenced CDR3 bases are TGTGCCAGCTCACCCGGACAGGGGTTAAAGGGCTATGGC.

Remarks on this clone: The CDR3 extends 3 residues past the end of the read, so its final part is completed from the germline J gene. This chain links TRBV20-1 with TRBJ2-3; D possibly corresponds to TRBD2 (5 bases). This CDR3 comprises 14 residues. Germline-derived CDR1 and CDR2 are DFQATT and SNEGSKA (reference sequence). CDR3 protein: CSARDNPSGETQYF. The covered CDR3 bases are TGCAGTGCTAGAGATAACCCGAGCGGAGAGACG.

To note about this clone: Sequencing ends 3 residues short of the CDR3 end; the germline J gene provides the rest. This rearrangement joins TRBV7-2 to TRBJ1-2; D not certain. The CDR3 contains 14 residues. From germline, CDR1 is SGHTA and CDR2 FQGNSA. Incomplete CDR3 DNA: TGTGCCAGCAGCGACGGACTAGAGCCGATCGAC. Protein sequence: CASSDGLEPID. The full CDR3 reads CASSDGLEPIDYTF.

Concerning this clone: The missing CDR3 end, 3 residues past where the read stops, is filled in from the germline J gene. The gene calls are TRBV18 and TRBJ2-4, with a tentative D call TRBD1 (6 bases). CDR3 size: 18 residues. The germline V gene encodes CDR1 KGHSH and CDR2 LQKENI. The chain's CDR3 is CASSTYSGTIPTNYGQYF. The sequenced CDR3 bases are TGTGCCAGCTCAACATACTCCGGGACAATACCGACGAACTATGGT.

Comments on this clone: The CDR3 end is not reached by the read, which stops 3 residues before it; the germline J gene fills it in. V usage is TRBV5-4 and J usage is TRBJ2-7; 7 bases fit TRBD1. The CDR3 is made up of 14 amino acids. The J segment lost 2 bases and the V segment lost 4 bases, leaving 6 bases of the junction unmatched. CDR1 is SGHNT, CDR2 YYREEE, per germline (reference sequence). CDR3 bases read: TGTGCCAGCAGCCCCGGACAGGTCCCCTACGAG. Translating it yields CASSPGQVPYE. In full, the CDR3 reads CASSPGQVPYEQYF. Full variable domain (rest looked up from reference TRBV5-4 and TRBJ2-7): ETGVTQSPTHLIKTRGQQVTLRCSSQSGHNTVSWYQQALGQGPQFIFQYYREEENGRGNFPPRFSGLQFPNYSSELNVNALELDDSALYLCASSPGQVPYEQYFGPGTRLTVT.

A remark on this clone: The read terminates 3 residues ahead of where the CDR3 ends, so the germline J gene completes it. The gene calls are TRBV18 and TRBJ1-6; TRBD1 aligns across 8 bases. Germline values: CDR1 KGHSH, CDR2 LQKENI. The CDR3 loop spans 12 amino acids. The trim removed 6 bases at V and 10 bases at J, leaving 2 bases unmatched. Here the CDR3 reads CASSTGASPLHF. The CDR3 DNA, read in part, is TGTGCCAGCTCGACAGGGGCGTCACCC.

Worth noting for this clone: The CDR3 is cut off 3 residues early in the read; its end comes from the germline J gene. The chain joins TRBV20-1 to TRBJ1-2; no definite D call. The CDR3 extends over 11 amino acids. CDR1 is DFQATT and CDR2 is SNEGSKA in the germline V gene (reference sequence). The part of the CDR3 DNA that was read is TGCAGTGCTGGTCTCCAGGAGGCC. Its translation is CSAGLQEA. The whole CDR3 sequence is CSAGLQEAYTF.

A remark on this clone: The read halts 3 residues ahead of the CDR3 end, with the missing end drawn from the germline J gene. The genes are TRBV18 and TRBJ1-1, with D tentatively TRBD1 (6 bases). Germline V gives CDR1 KGHSH, CDR2 LQKENI. V was cut by 3 bases and J by 5 bases, with 19 bases left in between. This CDR3 has 16 amino acids. This chain's CDR3 is CASSPLQGPDVTEAFF. Partial CDR3 DNA: TGTGCCAGCTCACCCCTGCAGGGGCCAGATGTAACTGAA.

Turning to this clone: The read terminates 3 residues before the CDR3 end, so the remaining end is supplied by the germline J gene. The V call is TRBV5-4, the J call TRBJ2-1, with TRBD2 matching 7 bases. Trimming removed 0 bases from V and 7 bases from J; junction bases left unmatched: 4. The V gene's germline CDR1 is SGHNT and CDR2 YYREEE (reference sequence). The CDR3 consists of 14 residues. CDR3 in amino acids: CASSLGPGGNEQFF. The covered CDR3 bases are TGTGCCAGCAGCTTGGGACCCGGGGGGAATGAG.

About this clone itself: The sequenced fragment ends 3 residues before the CDR3 boundary, so the rest is inferred from the germline J gene. This chain links TRBV20-1 with TRBJ2-1; D gene uncertain. Germline CDR1 and CDR2: DFQATT and SNEGSKA (reference sequence). Trimming pared 2 bases from V and 6 bases from J, leaving 8 bases between. CDR3 length: 12 residues. Partial CDR3 DNA: TGCAGTGCTAGATCTTCCGGCAATGAG. This translates into CSARSSGNE. Given in full, the CDR3 is CSARSSGNEQFF.

Turning to this clone: The sequence runs out 3 residues before the end of the CDR3; the remainder is reconstructed from the germline J gene. V is TRBV20-1 and J is TRBJ2-7, with TRBD2 matching 12 bases. The CDR3 sequence is 14 residues long. CDR1 and CDR2 (germline): DFQATT, SNEGSKA (reference sequence). V shed 6 bases, J shed 1 base, and the junction held 4 bases outside the gene matches. The CDR3 spells CSALGLAGSYEQYF. CDR3 DNA, as far as it was read: TGCAGTGCCCTCGGACTAGCGGGATCCTACGAG.

Concerning this clone: The read terminates 3 residues ahead of where the CDR3 ends, so the germline J gene completes it. The rearrangement uses TRBV29-1 and TRBJ2-3; 10 bases fit TRBD2. Germline V gene sequence: CDR1 SQVTM, CDR2 ANQGSEA. The CDR3 extends over 13 amino acids. The V and J ends lost 7 bases and 4 bases, in that order; junction bases with no gene match: 5. Incomplete CDR3 DNA: TGCAGCGGTCGACTAGCGGGTGCAGATACG. It is translated as CSGRLAGADT. The CDR3, in full, reads CSGRLAGADTQYF.

A word on this clone: The read ends 3 residues early relative to the CDR3; the germline J gene fills the gap. The gene calls are TRBV20-1 and TRBJ2-3; D may match TRBD1 or TRBD2 (7 bases each). V shed 2 bases and J shed 6 bases, with 18 bases lying between them. CDR1 and CDR2 (germline): DFQATT, SNEGSKA (reference sequence). The CDR3 runs 15 residues. CDR3: CSARTDREGADTQYF. The DNA read from the CDR3 is TGCAGTGCTAGAACCGACAGGGAGGGGGCGGATACG.